This record concerns one T cell receptor beta chain sequence. Its cognate antigen is unknown. Assay: immunoSEQ multiplex PCR; the TCRdb copy retains only in-frame clones and omits some. Of tens of thousands of clones in the sample, 85% to 95% are singletons; the top ten hold 0.2% to 0.25%. This specimen comes from a study of CD4 T cells in relation to SARS-CoV-2 and coronaviruses. At the level of the study: Shared crossreactive spike epitopes were mapped to their HLA restriction. Whole-study results and caveats: Crossreactivity was assessed only for spike protein, not other viral proteins.

CD4+ T cells from unexposed donors were obtained before the COVID-19 pandemic (2011-2018). The CDR3 runs to 15 residues. Trimming removed 1 base at V and 5 bases at J, with 14 bases between. Germline assignment: CDR1 LNHNV and CDR2 YYDKDF (reference sequence). Material: naive CD4+ T cells from PBMCs. Stated subset: naive CD4+ T cells isolated by negative enrichment. This chain connects TRBV15 to TRBJ1-2; unclear D gene. This sequence was found in a human donor in good health. As DNA, the CDR3 is TGTGCCACCAGCAGAGGCCCCGCGGATAAGTATGGCTACACCTTC. It codes for CATSRGPADKYGYTF.